This T cell receptor beta chain was recovered during a study of human T cells and chemical hapten exposure. The overall study: The upper back received 0.01% DPC by patch testing, with results read at 6 days. Study conclusions and caveats: Given that the donors had alopecia, their immune response may differ from that seen in healthy people. Expanded TCRs grouped into significantly more large CDR3 similarity clusters than controls produced.

The sample holds many counts of this clonotype. Its cognate antigen is unknown. MiXCR, applied by TCRdb to the RACE reads, yields one record per CDR3 protein. The data contain around 350,000 distinct CDR3 sequences, 4.5% to 5.5% of them singletons. V shed 2 bases and J shed 5 bases, with 12 bases lying between them. CDR3 length: 14 amino acids. Specified time point: pre-sensitization, week 0. Treatment given: therapeutic diphenylcyclopropenone sensitization with weekly scalp DPC. The TCR comes from a woman younger than 35 with alopecia areata. Some clones in this sample may be carry-over from other donors' samples. The source material was whole blood, sampled in connection with sensitization to the hapten diphenylcyclopropenone (DPC). This chain uses TRBV12-3 or TRBV12-4 with TRBJ1-1; D remains unclear. CDR3 bases: TGTGCCAGCAGTTTAAGGGTAGGAGAAACTGAAGCTTTCTTT. Translation gives CASSLRVGETEAFF.